One sample yielded the 24 T cell receptor beta chains listed below, sequenced in a study of blood T cell repertoires in COVID-19. The data were produced by immunoSEQ multiplex PCR, yet TCRdb's version contains in-frame clones alone and is incomplete. Here the sample spans 80,000 to 130,000 clones, 65% to 90% being singletons. The material sequenced was PBMCs or T cells enriched from blood (not recorded which). The receptor set was obtained from a woman aged 50 to 65 who had recovered from COVID-19.

The DNA of the CDR3 is TGTGCCAGCAGCTTAACAGGGGGACGGCTCGTCTATGGCTACACCTTC. Its translation: CASSLTGGRLVYGYTF. The chain employs TRBV11-2 and TRBJ1-2; TRBD1 matches 8 bases. The junction had 9 bases not matched to a gene; V was cut back by 2 bases and J by 4 bases. Germline V gene data show CDR1 as SGHAT and CDR2 as FQNNGV. The CDR3 is 16 amino acids.

V and J are TRBV6-5 and TRBJ2-7; TRBD2 agrees at 9 bases. The CDR3 contains 14 residues. With 6 bases clipped from V and 1 base from J, the junction kept 4 bases outside the gene matches. The germline CDR1 and CDR2 sequences are MNHEY and SVGAGI. Here the CDR3 DNA reads TGTGCCAGCAGGCGACTAGCGGTGTCCTACGAGCAGTACTTC. Translation: CASRRLAVSYEQYF.

CDR3 loop: CASSPGRGTYEQYF. Here the CDR3 DNA reads TGTGCCAGCTCACCGGGCAGGGGGACCTACGAGCAGTACTTC. The chain joins TRBV18 to TRBJ2-7, with TRBD1 identical over 7 bases. Germline-derived CDR1 and CDR2 are KGHSH and LQKENI. The J segment lost 2 bases and the V segment lost 3 bases, leaving 4 bases of the junction unmatched. The CDR3 has 14 residues.

The chain couples TRBV11-2 to TRBJ1-1; D not certain. CDR1 SGHAT and CDR2 FQNNGV come from the germline V gene. The CDR3 is 13 residues long. V was pared by 5 bases and J by 0 bases, with 7 bases between. Here the CDR3 DNA reads TGTGCCAGCAGCGTCCAATTGAACACTGAAGCTTTCTTT. It is translated as CASSVQLNTEAFF. Full variable domain (remainder filled in from reference TRBV11-2 and TRBJ1-1): EAGVAQSPRYKIIEKRQSVAFWCNPISGHATLYWYQQILGQGPKLLIQFQNNGVVDDSQLPKDRFSAERLKGVDSTLKIQPAKLEDSAVYLCASSVQLNTEAFFGQGTRLTVV.

The CDR3 here is CASSSWPRVSYNEQFF. CDR3 sequence (DNA): TGTGCCAGCAGCTCCTGGCCCCGGGTGAGCTACAATGAGCAGTTCTTC. This sequence joins TRBV7-2 and TRBJ2-1, with D hard to call. Trimming took 4 bases from V and 3 from J, leaving 16 bases between them. The CDR3 loop spans 16 amino acids. The germline V gene encodes CDR1 SGHTA and CDR2 FQGNSA. The full variable domain, its missing parts supplied by reference TRBV7-2 and TRBJ2-1, is GAGVSQSPSNKVTEKGKDVELRCDPISGHTALYWYRQSLGQGLEFLIYFQGNSAPDKSGLPSDRFSAERTGGSVSTLTIQRTQQEDSAVYLCASSSWPRVSYNEQFFGPGTRLTVL.

This clone is a singleton in its sample. J is TRBJ2-1 and V is TRBV18, with D possibly being TRBD1 (5 bases). The germline V and J ends were trimmed by 0 bases and 9 bases, with 18 bases remaining between them. The CDR3 contains 16 residues. Germline V lookup: CDR1 KGHSH, CDR2 LQKENI. The CDR3 reads CASSPPGRAQTSEQFF. DNA of the CDR3: TGTGCCAGCTCACCACCTGGCAGGGCCCAAACCAGTGAGCAGTTCTTC.

V is TRBV10-2 and J is TRBJ2-1, with TRBD2 matching 9 bases. Germline V lookup: CDR1 WSHSY, CDR2 SAAADI. The CDR3 spans 17 residues. After removal of 0 bases from V and 9 bases from J, the junction contained 12 bases not matched to a gene. In DNA, the CDR3 is TGCGCCAGCAGTGAGTCCAGGTCTGGCGGGGGGGGGCCTGAGCAGTTCTTC. It encodes CASSESRSGGGGPEQFF.

The chain carries TRBV29-1 and TRBJ1-1; no clear D. Trimming stripped 4 bases from V and 1 base from J, with 10 bases between. This CDR3 region has 13 residues. Germline CDR1 reads SQVTM; CDR2 reads ANQGSEA. The CDR3 is CSVVGSGNTEAFF. CDR3 bases: TGCAGCGTTGTTGGTTCGGGGAACACTGAAGCTTTCTTT.

This rearrangement joins TRBV7-9 to TRBJ1-5, with TRBD1 identical over 7 bases. Germline CDR1 and CDR2: SEHNR and FQNEAQ (reference sequence). This CDR3 has 14 residues. The ends lost 4 bases at V and 4 bases at J; junction bases unmatched: 4. As DNA, the CDR3 is TGTGCCAGCAGCTCGGGACAGCCGAATCAGCCCCAGCATTTT. Residues: CASSSGQPNQPQHF.

V and J are TRBV10-3 and TRBJ1-1; TRBD1 might be the D (5 bases). The germline gives CDR1 ENHRY, CDR2 SYGVKD. V gave up 0 bases and J gave up 3 bases, with 8 bases separating them. The CDR3 totals 14 residues. This CDR3 is CAISESEGDTEAFF. The DNA of the CDR3 is TGTGCCATCAGTGAGTCGGAAGGGGACACTGAAGCTTTCTTT.

The gene calls are TRBV9 and TRBJ2-7; no clear D gene. The germline V and J ends were trimmed by 0 bases and 2 bases, with 12 bases remaining between them. In germline, CDR1 is SGDLS, CDR2 YYNGEE. The CDR3 consists of 15 residues. The CDR3 spells CASSVDPTGPYEQYF. The CDR3 nucleotides are TGTGCCAGCAGCGTAGACCCGACGGGTCCCTACGAGCAGTACTTC.

The chain recombines TRBV7-2 with TRBJ2-7; D is unclear. In germline, CDR1 is SGHTA, CDR2 FQGNSA. The V gene lost 0 bases and the J gene lost 5 bases, with 26 bases spanning the gap. This CDR3 contains 19 residues. Here the CDR3 DNA reads TGTGCCAGCAGCTTAGCAGCGCTCCCGCGCCGGTTCGAGCTGGACGAGCAGTACTTC. Protein: CASSLAALPRRFELDEQYF.

The chain has TRBV21-1 and TRBJ2-7; TRBD2 is the table's D call, not checked against the DNA. TRBV21-1 is a pseudogene locus. The CDR3 length is 13 residues. The CDR3 is CASSKTGAYEQYF. The CDR3 DNA sequence: TGTGCCAGCAGCAAAACCGGAGCCTACGAGCAGTACTTC.

There are a few counts of this clone. V gene TRBV5-3 combines with J gene TRBJ2-3; 9 bases map to TRBD1. TRBV5-3 is an open reading frame whose function is uncertain. With V trimmed by 4 bases and J by 4 bases, 10 bases remained unmatched. The CDR3 has 16 amino acids. The CDR3 is CARSQERDRVSDTQYF. The CDR3 bases are TGTGCCAGAAGCCAAGAACGGGACAGGGTTTCAGATACGCAGTATTTT.

This chain links TRBV5-4 with TRBJ1-1; 9 positions agree with TRBD1. Germline V lookup: CDR1 SGHNT, CDR2 YYREEE (reference sequence). The junction had 7 bases not matched to a gene; V was cut back by 4 bases and J by 3 bases. This CDR3 contains 15 residues. The CDR3 DNA reads as TGTGCCAGCAGCCGTGACAGGGGGGTTTACACTGAAGCTTTCTTT. It specifies CASSRDRGVYTEAFF.

This chain links TRBV10-3 with TRBJ2-3, with D unclear. Germline V CDR1 and CDR2: ENHRY, SYGVKD. The V end lost 6 bases, the J end lost 3 bases, and 4 bases lay between the germline ends. The CDR3 extends over 11 amino acids. The CDR3 reads CAIRTTDTQYF. Here the CDR3 DNA reads TGTGCCATCAGGACAACAGATACGCAGTATTTT.

The chain is built from TRBV7-3 and TRBJ1-2; a weak D match, TRBD1 (5 bases). Trimming pared 4 bases from V and 6 bases from J, leaving 12 bases between. From germline, CDR1 is SGHTA and CDR2 FQGTGA. There are 13 residues in the CDR3. CDR3 in amino acids: CASSYLLGDGYTF. CDR3 coding DNA: TGTGCCAGCAGCTACTTATTAGGGGATGGCTACACCTTC.

The rearrangement joins TRBV4-1 to TRBJ2-5, with 12 positions matching TRBD2. In germline, CDR1 is MGHRA, CDR2 YSYEKL. The ends lost 3 bases at V and 5 bases at J; junction bases unmatched: 7. The CDR3 is 16 residues long. The CDR3 DNA follows: TGCGCCAGCAGCCAGACGACTAGCGGGAGTTTCGAGACCCAGTACTTC. Its protein is CASSQTTSGSFETQYF.

J is TRBJ1-3 and V is TRBV9; D unresolved. Germline CDR1 SGDLS, CDR2 YYNGEE. Trimming shortened V by 1 base and J by 0 bases, and 8 bases separated the two germline ends. The CDR3 is 15 residues long. CDR3 loop: CASSVSAVSGNTIYF. The CDR3, as DNA: TGTGCCAGCAGCGTATCCGCAGTCTCTGGAAACACCATATATTTT.

In its sample, this clone was seen a few times. The rearrangement links TRBV3-1 (or the pseudogene TRBV3-2) to TRBJ1-1, with TRBD1 as a possible D gene (5 bases). The V gene lost 4 bases and the J gene lost 3 bases, with 12 bases spanning the gap. The CDR3 is 14 amino acids. CDR1 and CDR2 (germline): LGHDT, YNNKEL (reference sequence). CDR3 DNA: TGTGCCAGCAGCCCGAAGGCGGGGGACACTGAAGCTTTCTTT. Translated: CASSPKAGDTEAFF.

V is TRBV5-4 and J is TRBJ1-2; 10 bases fit TRBD1. This CDR3 has 16 residues. Germline assignment: CDR1 SGHNT and CDR2 YYREEE (reference sequence). The junction had 7 bases not matched to a gene; V was cut back by 5 bases and J by 0 bases. The CDR3 spells CASRVGGTGANYGYTF. CDR3 DNA sequence: TGTGCCAGCAGAGTTGGTGGGACAGGGGCTAACTATGGCTACACCTTC.

This clone was found once. The V call is TRBV30, the J call TRBJ1-1, with unresolved D. Trimming cost V 4 bases and J 1 base, with 7 bases left between them. CDR3 size: 12 residues. Germline V gene data show CDR1 as GTSNPN and CDR2 as SVGIG (reference sequence). Here the CDR3 reads CAWNPGNTEAFF. The DNA for the CDR3 is TGTGCCTGGAACCCAGGGAACACTGAAGCTTTCTTT.

J is TRBJ2-4 and V is TRBV5-8, with D tentatively TRBD1 (5 bases). Germline V gene lookup returns CDR1 SGHTS and CDR2 YDEGEE. V shed 1 base and J shed 3 bases, with 8 bases lying between them. The CDR3 contains 14 residues. CDR3 in DNA: TGTGCCAGCAGCTTGTTGGACATCAAAAACATTCAGTACTTC. Its protein product is CASSLLDIKNIQYF. Combining the CDR3 with reference TRBV5-8 and TRBJ2-4 gives the whole variable domain EAGVTQSPTHLIKTRGQQATLRCSPISGHTSVYWYQQALGLGLQFLLWYDEGEERNRGNFPPRFSGRQFPNYSSELNVNALELEDSALYLCASSLLDIKNIQYFGAGTRLSVL.

The rearrangement joins TRBV18 to TRBJ2-1; TRBD1 might be the D (7 bases). V was shortened by 0 bases and J by 4 bases, with 13 bases between the two germline ends. The CDR3 length is 16 residues. Germline CDR1 is KGHSH and CDR2 is LQKENI. This CDR3 is CASSPPIAGGYNEQFF. In nucleotides, the CDR3 is TGTGCCAGCTCACCACCGATCGCAGGGGGGTACAATGAGCAGTTCTTC.